The table lists the clone carrying this T cell receptor beta chain with many counts. The entry originates in a study of human T cells and chemical hapten exposure. Study-level information: Throughout a study of approximately 5 months, patients underwent weekly scalp administration of diphenylcyclopropenone doses.

As handled by the study authors: Sampled TCR counts reached a median of 95,638 per sample, with values ranging from 23,224 to 690,600. TCRdb re-called the RACE reads with MiXCR, one entry per CDR3 protein. The V and J calls and clone size are TCRdb's, not the authors'. In the table there are 79,000 or so distinct CDR3 sequences, around 30% of which are singletons. Documented time point: patch test 1, 2 weeks after DPC sensitization. Treatment given: therapeutic diphenylcyclopropenone sensitization with weekly scalp DPC. Donors, patients with alopecia ranging from 18 to 70 years old and judged suitable for DPC, provided samples. V dropped 5 bases and J dropped 4; count of bases not matched to a gene: 12. The CDR3 is 16 residues long. Germline CDR1 and CDR2: SEHNR and FQNEAQ (reference sequence).

J is TRBJ2-3 and V is TRBV7-9; 7 positions agree with TRBD2. This material consisted of whole blood, taken in connection with sensitization to the hapten diphenylcyclopropenone (DPC). This sequence was found in a man aged 40-49 years with alopecia areata. Some clones in this sample may be carry-over from other donors' samples. The CDR3 nucleotides read TGTGCCAGCAGCCCTAGGATGGAGCGGGGCCCAGATACGCAGTATTTT. Protein: CASSPRMERGPDTQYF.